This is a list of T cell receptor beta chains from one sample in a study of T cell clones after liver transplantation. Libraries were prepared by immunoSEQ multiplex PCR; TCRdb keeps only in-frame clonotypes and omits some of them. The sample shows 25,000 to 35,000 clones, around 94% of them seen only once. The sequencing here drew on CD8+ T cells from blood, taken 12 months after liver transplant. Receptor source: a human patient who received a liver transplant. Some T cells may be the graft donor's. CDR3s include the opening cysteine and the closing phenylalanine or tryptophan. The D gene is left open where the match is weak. The size of a clone is reported for some rows only, either as once, few or many, or as a class for expanded clones.

clone_size,d_call,j_call,v_call,cdr3_nt,cdr3_aa
NA,TRBD2,TRBJ2-1,TRBV19,TGTGCCAGTACCTCAATGACTAGCGGGAGGGGAAATGAGCAGTTCTTC,CASTSMTSGRGNEQFF
NA,TRBD1,TRBJ1-2,TRBV29-1,TGCAGCGTTGAAGGCAGGGGGTTTGTCTATGGCTACACCTTC,CSVEGRGFVYGYTF
NA,TRBD2,TRBJ2-1,TRBV11-3,TGTGCCAGCAGCTCACTGGGACTAGCGGGAGGCTACAATGAGCAGTTCTTC,CASSSLGLAGGYNEQFF
once,NA,TRBJ2-7,TRBV6-5,TGTGCCAGCAGCTCCGACAGAACCTACGAGCAGTACTTC,CASSSDRTYEQYF
NA,NA,TRBJ2-7,TRBV30,TGTGCCTGGAGTGGCTGGGCCTCTGGGTGGCCCTACGAGCAGTACTTC,CAWSGWASGWPYEQYF
NA,TRBD1,TRBJ2-7,TRBV2,TGTGCCAGCAGTGAAGTAACTTTCGGGACAGGGGATCACGAGCAGTACTTC,CASSEVTFGTGDHEQYF
NA,TRBD1,TRBJ2-3,TRBV10-2,TGCGCCAGCAGTCACTTGGACAGGGGGAACGCAGATACGCAGTATTTT,CASSHLDRGNADTQYF
NA,NA,TRBJ2-1,TRBV13,TGTGCCAGCAGCTGGGGGTCAGGGTCGTCAAATGAGCAGTTCTTC,CASSWGSGSSNEQFF
NA,TRBD1,TRBJ1-4,TRBV4-2,TGTGCCAGCAGCCAAGAAGGAACGGGACAGGAAAAGGAAAAACTGTTTTTT,CASSQEGTGQEKEKLFF
once,NA,TRBJ2-2,TRBV14,TGTGCCAGCAGCTCTATCAGGGGCGACACCGGGGAGCTGTTTTTT,CASSSIRGDTGELFF
few,TRBD1,TRBJ2-5,TRBV10-2,TGCGCCAGCAGTGAGTGGGACAGGGATACTGAGACCCAGTACTTC,CASSEWDRDTETQYF
NA,NA,TRBJ2-6,TRBV15,TGTGCCACCAGCAGAGATGGGACTTTGGACTCTGGGGCCAACGTCCTGACTTTC,CATSRDGTLDSGANVLTF
once,TRBD1,TRBJ1-1,TRBV11-3,TGTGCCAGCAGCTCCACCAGGGGGATCGGCACTGAAGCTTTCTTT,CASSSTRGIGTEAFF
NA,NA,TRBJ1-1,TRBV30,TGTGCCTGGAGTTCATGGGGCGGGGGCCCTGAAGCTTTCTTT,CAWSSWGGGPEAFF
NA,NA,TRBJ1-2,TRBV29-1,TGCAGCGTTGGAGACGCTAACTATGGCTACACCTTC,CSVGDANYGYTF
once,NA,TRBJ2-3,TRBV10-3,TGTGCCATCAGTGAGTCACTAGATCCAGATACGCAGTATTTT,CAISESLDPDTQYF
NA,TRBD1,TRBJ1-4,TRBV4-2,TGTGCCAGCAGCCAAGATTCCTCCAGGGGGCCCAATGAAAAACTGTTTTTT,CASSQDSSRGPNEKLFF
few,NA,TRBJ2-1,TRBV10-3,TGTGCCATCCAGACCACAGACGAGCAGTTCTTC,CAIQTTDEQFF
NA,NA,TRBJ1-4,TRBV15,TGTGCCACCAGCAGAGAGGGGAGCCTGTTTTTT,CATSREGSLFF
NA,TRBD1,TRBJ2-7,TRBV7-9,TGTGCCAGCAGCCCGGGACAGGGAAACTACGAGCAGTACTTC,CASSPGQGNYEQYF
NA,TRBD2,TRBJ2-7,TRBV11-2,TGTGCCAGCAGCTTAGGGACTAGTGATACCTACGAGCAGTACTTC,CASSLGTSDTYEQYF
NA,NA,TRBJ2-3,TRBV27,TGTGCCAGCAGTTTATCTATCGCTGGCCCTTTCACAGATACGCAGTATTTT,CASSLSIAGPFTDTQYF
NA,NA,TRBJ2-2,TRBV7-2,TGTGCCAGCAGTCCCGGGGAGCTGTTTTTT,CASSPGELFF
NA,TRBD2,TRBJ2-7,TRBV5-6,TGTGCCAGTAGGACTAGCTTAGCCGACTTACCTTCCTACGAGCAGTACTTC,CASRTSLADLPSYEQYF
NA,NA,TRBJ1-5,TRBV27,TGTGCCAGCAGGGGAAGGGGTAGCAATCAGCCCCAGCATTTT,CASRGRGSNQPQHF
NA,NA,TRBJ2-7,TRBV19,TGTGCCAGTAGTATAGATCTGGCGGACAGCTCCTACGAGCAGTACTTC,CASSIDLADSSYEQYF
NA,TRBD1,TRBJ1-2,TRBV10-3,TGTGCCATCAGCCTCGGGACAGGGAATGGCTACACCTTC,CAISLGTGNGYTF
NA,TRBD1,TRBJ2-7,TRBV11-3,TGTGCCAGCAGTTTAGGGACAGGGGATTTGCCGTACTTC,CASSLGTGDLPYF
NA,TRBD1,TRBJ2-7,TRBV4-3,TGCGCCAGCAGCCCCGGACAGGTCTCCTACGAGCAGTACTTC,CASSPGQVSYEQYF
NA,NA,TRBJ2-7,TRBV11-1,TGTGCCAGCAGCCGGACAACAGGGCCCTACGAGCAGTACTTC,CASSRTTGPYEQYF
NA,NA,TRBJ1-1,TRBV5-3,TGTGCCAGAAGCTTGTGGGAAAACCCCTCCCATGAGAACACTGAAGCTTTCTTT,CARSLWENPSHENTEAFF
NA,TRBD2,TRBJ2-7,TRBV15,TGTGCCACCAGCACGCGGGAGTCCTACGAGCAGTACTTC,CATSTRESYEQYF
NA,NA,TRBJ2-7,TRBV4-1,TGCGCCAGCAGCCAAGATTACCAAGATTACGAGCAGTACTTC,CASSQDYQDYEQYF
once,NA,TRBJ2-7,TRBV9,TGTGCCAGCAGCGTAGGAGGGCAAGGCTACGAGCAGTACTTC,CASSVGGQGYEQYF
NA,TRBD2,TRBJ2-7,TRBV27,TGTGCCAGCGGGGACTATACCTACGAGCAGTACTTC,CASGDYTYEQYF
NA,NA,TRBJ2-7,TRBV11-1,TGTGCCAGCAGCCTACTTGACCAACCAGGGGGGAGGCAGTACTTC,CASSLLDQPGGRQYF
NA,NA,TRBJ2-7,TRBV7-9,TGTGCCAGCAGACCGGGTCAGCGGGCCGAGCAGTACTTC,CASRPGQRAEQYF
NA,NA,TRBJ2-5,TRBV27,TGTGCCAGCAGTAACCGGGACCAAAAAGAGACCCAGTACTTC,CASSNRDQKETQYF
NA,TRBD2,TRBJ2-1,TRBV5-1,TGCGCCAGCAGCATACCCAGTCAGAGCGGGAGGGCCAGATCCTACAATGAGCAGTTCTTC,CASSIPSQSGRARSYNEQFF
NA,TRBD1,TRBJ2-3,TRBV2,TGTGCCAGCAGTGAAGCGTGGGACAGCATTACCAACACAGATACGCAGTATTTT,CASSEAWDSITNTDTQYF
NA,NA,TRBJ2-3,TRBV11-2,TGTGCCAGCAGCCCGACTGGAGGGGATACGCAGTATTTT,CASSPTGGDTQYF
once,TRBD1,TRBJ2-1,TRBV4-3,TGCGCCAGCAGCCTCCGGGACAGGGGACCGAATGAGCAGTTCTTC,CASSLRDRGPNEQFF
NA,NA,TRBJ1-1,TRBV5-1,TGCGCCAGCAGCTTGGCCCAGGGAACAGCGACTGAAGCTTTCTTT,CASSLAQGTATEAFF
NA,TRBD2,TRBJ2-1,TRBV27,TGTGCCAGCAGTTTGGGGACTAAGGGGACCAACATCGGCAATGAGCAGTTCTTC,CASSLGTKGTNIGNEQFF
NA,NA,TRBJ1-2,TRBV4-1,TGCGCCAGCAGCCAAGAAACGGCCTATGGCTACACCTTC,CASSQETAYGYTF
once,NA,TRBJ2-1,TRBV4-2,TGTGCCAGCAGCCAAGATATCGCGACTAGAGGCTACAATGAGCAGTTCTTC,CASSQDIATRGYNEQFF
NA,TRBD2,TRBJ2-1,TRBV7-9,TGTGCCAGCAGCTACCCCACGGGACTAGCGATCCGTGAGCAGTTCTTC,CASSYPTGLAIREQFF
NA,TRBD2,TRBJ2-3,TRBV18,TGTGCCAGCTCACCGCGGACTAGCGGGAGGACTAGCACAGATACGCAGTATTTT,CASSPRTSGRTSTDTQYF
NA,TRBD2,TRBJ2-3,TRBV4-1,TGCGCCAGCAGCCAAGATTTAGCCGGGACTAGCGACCCGGATACGCAGTATTTT,CASSQDLAGTSDPDTQYF
NA,TRBD1,TRBJ1-1,TRBV6-5,TGTGCCAGCAGTTACTCGAATTCCAGGGGGTCGGATGAAGCTTTCTTT,CASSYSNSRGSDEAFF
once,NA,TRBJ2-7,TRBV29-1,TGCAGCGTTGAAGATCCGATGATCTACGAGCAGTACTTC,CSVEDPMIYEQYF
NA,TRBD1,TRBJ1-5,TRBV19,TGTGCCAGTAGTATCCAGGGGGTTGGGCAGCCCCAGCATTTT,CASSIQGVGQPQHF
once,TRBD1,TRBJ1-5,TRBV6-5,TGTGCCAGCAGTCCCGAACGAGACAGGGAGCCCCAGCATTTT,CASSPERDREPQHF
NA,TRBD2,TRBJ2-3,TRBV4-1,TGCGCCAGCAGCCCTAGAGCGGGAGGGCCGGATACGCAGTATTTT,CASSPRAGGPDTQYF
NA,TRBD2,TRBJ2-5,TRBV7-9,TGTGCCAGCAGCTTGGGTAGCGGGAGGAAAGAGACCCAGTACTTC,CASSLGSGRKETQYF
once,NA,TRBJ2-3,TRBV27,TGTGCCAGCGGGACCATGGACAGCACAGATACGCAGTATTTT,CASGTMDSTDTQYF
once,NA,TRBJ2-7,TRBV27,TGTGCCAGCAAAGGGGGGCGAGAGCAGTACTTC,CASKGGREQYF